This T cell receptor beta chain was sequenced in a study of blood T cell repertoires in COVID-19. Study details: Acute-phase and convalescent COVID-19 samples originated in the United States, Italy and Spain. Nucleic acid was either cDNA or gDNA, and it came from T cells, B-cell-depleted T cells, or PBMCs.

Here immunoSEQ multiplex PCR was the method, and the copy in TCRdb shows in-frame clones only, minus some. The sample has more than 300,000 clones; approximately 89% are singletons. Trimming stripped 1 base from V and 4 bases from J, with 14 bases between. This CDR3 contains 16 residues. Germline assignment: CDR1 LGHDT and CDR2 YNNKEL (reference sequence). The chain has TRBV3-1 (or the pseudogene TRBV3-2) and TRBJ2-1, with D maybe TRBD2 (7 bases). The clonotype comes from a woman younger than 45 with COVID-19, enrolled during active disease. Sequencing used peripheral blood. This CDR3 reads CASSQGPGGPYNEQFF. As DNA, the CDR3 is TGTGCCAGCAGCCAAGGTCCCGGGGGGCCTTACAATGAGCAGTTCTTC.